The 26 T cell receptor beta chains below come from one sample, sequenced in a study of blood T cell repertoires in COVID-19. The repertoire was sequenced with immunoSEQ multiplex PCR; TCRdb's copy has only in-frame clones and lacks some. In the table there are 380,000 or so clones, 88% of which are singletons. Sequences were obtained from PBMCs or T cells enriched from blood (not recorded which). The receptor source for this set is a woman aged 40 to 50 with acute COVID-19.

CDR3: CASSPRQTYNYGYTF. CDR3 DNA sequence: TGTGCCAGTAGTCCAAGACAGACATATAACTATGGCTACACCTTC. The chain recombines TRBV19 with TRBJ1-2; TRBD1 might be the D (5 bases). With 5 bases removed from V and 1 base from J, the gap between germline ends came to 14 bases. Germline CDR1 and CDR2: LNHDA and SQIVND (reference sequence). The CDR3 runs to 15 residues. The variable domain in full, with the rest retrieved from reference TRBV19 and TRBJ1-2, is DGGITQSPKYLFRKEGQNVTLSCEQNLNHDAMYWYRQDPGQGLRLIYYSQIVNDFQKGDIAEGYSVSREKKESFPLTVTSAQKNPTAFYLCASSPRQTYNYGYTFGSGTRLTVV.

The genes are TRBV18 and TRBJ1-1; D is unresolved. With 2 bases removed from V and 0 bases from J, the gap between germline ends came to 13 bases. This CDR3 region has 16 residues. CDR1 is KGHSH, CDR2 LQKENI, per germline. The CDR3 loop reads CASSPAYTDMNTEAFF. The DNA for the CDR3 is TGTGCCAGCTCACCAGCGTACACCGACATGAACACTGAAGCTTTCTTT.

The table lists this clone with a few counts. V usage is TRBV19 and J usage is TRBJ1-3, with a weak D call TRBD1 (5 bases). The germline V gene has CDR1 LNHDA and CDR2 SQIVND (reference sequence). The CDR3 length is 15 residues. V was shortened by 4 bases and J by 2 bases, with 12 bases between the two germline ends. CDR3 residues: CASSTLGGAGNTIYF. For the CDR3, the DNA is TGTGCCAGTAGTACTCTGGGAGGGGCTGGAAACACCATATATTTT.

The CDR3 DNA reads as TGTGCCAGCAGCTTAAGACAGGAAGAAAAACTGTTTTTT. This gives the protein CASSLRQEEKLFF. The chain couples TRBV5-6 to TRBJ1-4; maybe TRBD1 (6 bases). The germline gives CDR1 SGHDT, CDR2 YYEEEE. V shed 2 bases and J shed 8 bases, with 10 bases lying between them. The CDR3 is 13 residues long.

This clone showed up just a few times. The chain has TRBV9 and TRBJ2-1; 9 bases are shared with TRBD1. V lost 4 bases to trimming and J lost 8 bases; unmatched junction nucleotides: 10. The CDR3 loop spans 15 amino acids. Germline CDR1 and CDR2: SGDLS and YYNGEE. CDR3 bases: TGTGCCAGCAGCATGACCGGGACAGGGTATGATGAGCAGTTCTTC. This encodes CASSMTGTGYDEQFF.

This sequence joins TRBV14 and TRBJ1-6, with a tentative D call TRBD1 (6 bases). V was cut by 4 bases and J by 0 bases, with 19 bases left in between. The CDR3 sequence is 19 residues long. Germline V gene lookup returns CDR1 SGHDN and CDR2 FVKESK. The chain's CDR3 is CASSRTSEGVSSYNSPLHF. The CDR3, as DNA: TGTGCCAGCAGCCGGACATCCGAGGGGGTTAGCTCCTATAATTCACCCCTCCACTTT.

The sample holds one count of this clone. The CDR3, as DNA: TGTGCCAGTAGTATACCCCCAGAAACACCCTATGGCTACACCTTC. This sequence encodes CASSIPPETPYGYTF. The rearrangement uses TRBV19 and TRBJ1-2; D not resolved. CDR3 length: 15 amino acids. V dropped 2 bases and J dropped 4 bases, with 14 bases sitting between them. Germline loops: CDR1 LNHDA, CDR2 SQIVND (reference sequence). The entire variable domain, with the rest obtained from reference TRBV19 and TRBJ1-2, is as follows: DGGITQSPKYLFRKEGQNVTLSCEQNLNHDAMYWYRQDPGQGLRLIYYSQIVNDFQKGDIAEGYSVSREKKESFPLTVTSAQKNPTAFYLCASSIPPETPYGYTFGSGTRLTVV.

The genes are TRBV19 and TRBJ2-1; 16 nucleotides agree with TRBD2. The ends lost 6 bases at V and 8 bases at J; junction bases unmatched: 10. The CDR3 sequence is 17 residues long. Germline assignment: CDR1 LNHDA and CDR2 SQIVND (reference sequence). CDR3 nucleotides: TGTGCCAGTAGAGGAGGGACTAGCGGGGGGGCCGGGGATGAGCAGTTCTTC. Translation gives CASRGGTSGGAGDEQFF.

The chain combines TRBV19 with TRBJ1-1; TRBD1 matches 9 bases. The germline CDR1 and CDR2 sequences are LNHDA and SQIVND (reference sequence). J was trimmed by 3 bases and V by 2 bases; bases with no gene match: 7. This CDR3 contains 16 residues. The CDR3 region has the DNA TGTGCCAGTAGTATAAGTGGGACAGGGAGGGACACTGAAGCTTTCTTT. Translated: CASSISGTGRDTEAFF. Looking up the rest from reference TRBV19 and TRBJ1-1 gives the full variable domain: DGGITQSPKYLFRKEGQNVTLSCEQNLNHDAMYWYRQDPGQGLRLIYYSQIVNDFQKGDIAEGYSVSREKKESFPLTVTSAQKNPTAFYLCASSISGTGRDTEAFFGQGTRLTVV.

The chain has TRBV7-9 and TRBJ2-1; 7 bases are shared with TRBD2. The CDR3 length is 15 residues. In germline, CDR1 is SEHNR, CDR2 FQNEAQ (reference sequence). The J segment lost 4 bases and the V segment lost 5 bases, leaving 8 bases of the junction unmatched. The CDR3 DNA is TGTGCCAGCAGCGCGTCAGCGGGGACTTACAATGAGCAGTTCTTC. It yields the protein CASSASAGTYNEQFF.

This chain joins TRBV2 and TRBJ1-5; D is ambiguous. The germline CDR1 and CDR2 sequences are SNHLY and FYNNEI. The V end was cut by 4 bases, the J end by 3 bases, with 7 bases between. The CDR3 consists of 13 residues. CDR3 region: CASSGGPNQPQHF. Here the CDR3 DNA reads TGTGCCAGCAGTGGAGGCCCCAATCAGCCCCAGCATTTT.

The chain has TRBV2 and TRBJ1-1; 7 nucleotides line up with TRBD1. The junction had 19 bases not matched to a gene; V was cut back by 10 bases and J by 2 bases. The CDR3 is made up of 17 amino acids. Germline values: CDR1 SNHLY, CDR2 FYNNEI. The CDR3 region has the DNA TGTGCCACCAGCTCTCACAGAAGAGGGGGCGCAAACACTGAAGCTTTCTTT. Translating gives CATSSHRRGGANTEAFF.

The rearrangement joins TRBV9 to TRBJ1-1, with unresolved D. The V and J ends lost 4 bases and 7 bases respectively, with 11 bases between them. CDR1 is SGDLS, CDR2 YYNGEE, per germline. This CDR3 is 12 amino acids long. CDR3 protein: CASSSGEGEAFF. Here the CDR3 DNA reads TGTGCCAGCAGCTCTGGGGAGGGTGAAGCTTTCTTT.

This sequence joins TRBV27 and TRBJ2-7; TRBD1 agrees at 9 bases. Germline V gene sequence: CDR1 MNHEY, CDR2 SMNVEV (reference sequence). The J segment lost 4 bases and the V segment lost 0 bases, leaving 4 bases of the junction unmatched. This CDR3 has 15 residues. CDR3 in DNA: TGTGCCAGCAGTTTATCTCCGGGACAGGGATACGAGCAGTACTTC. Encoded protein: CASSLSPGQGYEQYF.

The chain couples TRBV6-5 to TRBJ1-6, with 9 bases matching TRBD1. V lost 5 bases, J lost 7 bases, and 3 bases stayed unmatched. The CDR3 is 14 amino acids. Germline CDR1 reads MNHEY; CDR2 reads SVGAGI. CDR3 DNA sequence: TGTGCCAGCAGTAGGGACAGGGAAAATTCACCCCTCCACTTT. This codes for CASSRDRENSPLHF.

This chain links TRBV7-6 with TRBJ2-2; D possibly corresponds to TRBD1 (6 bases). Trimming took 5 bases from V and 0 from J, leaving 22 bases between them. Germline lookup yields CDR1 SGHVS and CDR2 FNYEAQ. This CDR3 is 19 amino acids long. Here the CDR3 reads CASSPKGGTTGANTGELFF. The DNA for the CDR3 is TGTGCCAGCAGCCCCAAGGGTGGAACGACAGGTGCGAACACCGGGGAGCTGTTTTTT. Combining the CDR3 with reference TRBV7-6 and TRBJ2-2 gives the whole variable domain GAGVSQSPRYKVTKRGQDVALRCDPISGHVSLYWYRQALGQGPEFLTYFNYEAQQDKSGLPNDRFSAERPEGSISTLTIQRTEQRDSAMYRCASSPKGGTTGANTGELFFGEGSRLTVL.

This clone was counted once. The chain employs TRBV30 and TRBJ2-7; no reliable D call. Trimming pared 1 base from V and 4 bases from J, leaving 11 bases between. This CDR3 has 13 residues. From germline, CDR1 is GTSNPN and CDR2 SVGIG (reference sequence). CDR3 nucleotides: TGTGCCTGGAGTGCCGGTTCGAATTACGAGCAGTACTTC. Translating gives CAWSAGSNYEQYF.

The chain combines TRBV5-1 with TRBJ2-3; 7 bases are a match to TRBD1. J was trimmed by 2 bases and V by 6 bases; bases with no gene match: 3. Germline values: CDR1 SGHRS, CDR2 YFSETQ. The CDR3 is 13 amino acids. CDR3 sequence (DNA): TGCGCCAGCACGACAGGGTACACAGATACGCAGTATTTT. Protein sequence: CASTTGYTDTQYF.

A few counts support this clone. This chain joins TRBV19 and TRBJ2-6; D is unclear. This CDR3 has 15 residues. V was pared by 3 bases and J by 4 bases, with 10 bases between. Germline V lookup: CDR1 LNHDA, CDR2 SQIVND (reference sequence). The CDR3, as DNA: TGTGCCAGTAGTATTGGAGATACAGGGGCCAACGTCCTGACTTTC. Encoded protein: CASSIGDTGANVLTF.

The chain combines TRBV3-1 (or the pseudogene TRBV3-2) with TRBJ2-3; the D is unclear. Per the germline V gene, CDR1 is LGHDT and CDR2 is YNNKEL (reference sequence). The V end was cut by 4 bases, the J end by 6 bases, with 11 bases between. The CDR3 runs 13 residues. The CDR3 spells CASSRALMDTQYF. The CDR3 region has the DNA TGTGCCAGCAGCCGGGCCCTTATGGATACGCAGTATTTT.

The chain recombines TRBV5-4 with TRBJ1-2; D remains ambiguous. The CDR3 has 14 amino acids. The germline V gene encodes CDR1 SGHNT and CDR2 YYREEE (reference sequence). V was pared by 4 bases and J by 0 bases, with 10 bases between. The CDR3 DNA reads as TGTGCCAGCAGCCCGCGCAATTCTAACTATGGCTACACCTTC. It specifies CASSPRNSNYGYTF. The full variable domain, with the rest looked up from reference TRBV5-4 and TRBJ1-2, is ETGVTQSPTHLIKTRGQQVTLRCSSQSGHNTVSWYQQALGQGPQFIFQYYREEENGRGNFPPRFSGLQFPNYSSELNVNALELDDSALYLCASSPRNSNYGYTFGSGTRLTVV.

CDR3 sequence reads: CASSQGYGRASGNTIYF. CDR3 in DNA: TGTGCCAGCAGCCAAGGTTATGGCAGGGCCTCTGGAAACACCATATATTTT. The V gene is TRBV3-1 (or the pseudogene TRBV3-2), the J gene TRBJ1-3, with D perhaps matching TRBD1 (5 bases). Germline CDR1 and CDR2: LGHDT and YNNKEL (reference sequence). This CDR3 region has 17 residues. Trimming removed 1 base from V and 0 bases from J, with 13 bases in between.

This chain links TRBV19 with TRBJ1-1; D remains ambiguous. Trimming took off 10 bases at V and 5 bases at J, with 17 bases between the two ends. Germline V gives CDR1 LNHDA, CDR2 SQIVND (reference sequence). The CDR3 totals 13 residues. CDR3 nucleotides: TGTGCCACCTCACGAGGGTGGGGAACTGAAGCTTTCTTT. Amino acids: CATSRGWGTEAFF.

The rearrangement links TRBV5-1 to TRBJ1-5; D remains ambiguous. There are 14 residues in the CDR3. The germline CDR1 and CDR2 sequences are SGHRS and YFSETQ. Trimming pared 0 bases from V and 4 bases from J, leaving 8 bases between. For the CDR3, the DNA is TGCGCCAGCAGCTTGGACAGTAAGAATCAGCCCCAGCATTTT. Its protein product is CASSLDSKNQPQHF.

This chain uses TRBV7-9 with TRBJ2-7, with D possibly TRBD1 on 6 matching bases. CDR1 is SEHNR, CDR2 FQNEAQ, per germline (reference sequence). CDR3 length: 13 amino acids. V was clipped by 4 bases and J by 3 bases, with 10 bases between them. CDR3 residues: CASSSLDSYEQYF. The CDR3 DNA reads TGTGCCAGCAGCTCACTGGACAGCTACGAGCAGTACTTC.

V and J are TRBV18 and TRBJ2-7, with TRBD1 matching over 8 bases. CDR1 KGHSH and CDR2 LQKENI come from the germline V gene. This CDR3 has 14 amino acids. J was trimmed by 2 bases and V by 3 bases; bases with no gene match: 3. The CDR3 sequence: CASSPGQAPYEQYF. The CDR3 region has the DNA TGTGCCAGCTCACCGGGACAGGCGCCCTACGAGCAGTACTTC.